A selection of T cell receptor beta chains follows, all from one sample in a study of early T cells in non-severe SARS-CoV-2 infection. TCRdb re-analysed the 5' RACE reads in MiXCR, keeping a single row per CDR3 protein. Here the sample spans tens of thousands of distinct CDR3 sequences, under 9.5% being singletons. Sequences were obtained from whole blood. The receptors derive from an adult who was a healthcare worker with PCR-confirmed SARS-CoV-2 infection or an uninfected control (not recorded which). Both conserved end residues are part of each CDR3. Each record gives: CDR3 length, J gene, D gene, clone size, V gene, CDR3 protein, CDR3 DNA. The D gene is left open where the match is weak. Clone size is shown for a subset of rows, as once, few, many or a class of expanded clone.

15,TRBJ1-3,TRBD1,few,TRBV12-3/TRBV12-4,CASSPGTGRGNTIYF,TGTGCCAGCAGTCCCGGGACAGGGCGGGGAAACACCATATATTTT
15,TRBJ2-3,TRBD2,many,TRBV2,CASSDSAGGPDTQYF,TGTGCCAGCAGTGACTCGGCGGGAGGTCCAGATACGCAGTATTTT
17,TRBJ2-1,TRBD2,.,TRBV24-1,CATSDQGTSGVYNEQFF,TGTGCCACCAGTGACCAGGGCACTAGCGGAGTCTACAATGAGCAGTTCTTC
15,TRBJ1-1,.,.,TRBV5-1,CASSLAWAGNTEAFF,TGCGCCAGCAGCTTGGCGTGGGCCGGGAACACTGAAGCTTTCTTT
14,TRBJ2-5,.,once,TRBV2,CASSGGYGGETQYF,TGTGCCAGCAGTGGCGGATATGGAGGGGAGACCCAGTACTTC
11,TRBJ2-1,.,.,TRBV5-4,CASSLGTEQFF,TGTGCCAGCAGCTTAGGGACTGAGCAGTTCTTC
13,TRBJ2-5,.,few,TRBV11-2,CASSFLEKETQYF,TGTGCCAGCAGCTTCCTTGAAAAAGAGACCCAGTACTTC
16,TRBJ2-1,TRBD2,many,TRBV4-1,CASSQRGAGGPDEQFF,TGCGCCAGCAGCCAGAGGGGAGCGGGAGGGCCGGATGAGCAGTTCTTC
14,TRBJ2-5,TRBD2,many,TRBV20-1,CSARRLAISETQYF,TGCAGTGCTAGACGACTAGCTATCTCGGAGACCCAGTACTTC
15,TRBJ2-7,TRBD2,many,TRBV2,CASSEAGTTLYEQYF,TGTGCCAGCAGTGAAGCTGGGACTACCCTCTACGAGCAGTACTTC
11,TRBJ2-3,.,.,TRBV29-1,CSVTRTDTQYF,TGCAGCGTTACAAGGACAGATACGCAGTATTTT
14,TRBJ2-7,.,many,TRBV27,CASSPLDRHYEQYF,TGTGCCAGCAGTCCCCTCGACAGGCATTACGAGCAGTACTTC
14,TRBJ1-2,.,.,TRBV19,CASSVRRGGDGYTF,TGTGCCAGTAGTGTCCGACGGGGGGGCGATGGCTACACCTTC
13,TRBJ2-2,.,many,TRBV20-1,CSAVQENTGELFF,TGCAGTGCAGTACAGGAAAACACCGGGGAGCTGTTTTTT
14,TRBJ1-5,.,many,TRBV27,CASSFGSSSQPQHF,TGTGCCAGCAGTTTTGGAAGCAGTAGTCAGCCCCAGCATTTT
15,TRBJ2-2,TRBD2,few,TRBV5-4,CASSSGLAGPGELFF,TGTGCCAGCAGCTCCGGACTAGCGGGTCCCGGGGAGCTGTTTTTT
18,TRBJ2-4,TRBD1,few,TRBV11-2,CASSLAPQGARDKNIQYF,TGTGCCAGCAGCTTAGCCCCCCAGGGGGCGCGAGACAAAAACATTCAGTACTTC
14,TRBJ2-3,TRBD2,many,TRBV29-1,CSVDLTSGTDTQYF,TGCAGCGTTGATTTGACTAGCGGCACAGATACGCAGTATTTT
14,TRBJ1-1,.,many,TRBV6-6,CASSYKRGDTEAFF,TGTGCCAGCAGTTACAAAAGGGGGGACACTGAAGCTTTCTTT
15,TRBJ2-3,.,many,TRBV7-6,CASSLEGLVGDTQYF,TGTGCCAGCAGCTTAGAAGGGCTAGTCGGAGATACGCAGTATTTT
13,TRBJ2-5,.,many,TRBV18,CASSPQDQETQYF,TGTGCCAGCTCACCACAGGACCAAGAGACCCAGTACTTC
11,TRBJ2-1,.,.,TRBV12-5,CASGLVNEQFF,TGTGCTAGTGGTTTGGTCAATGAGCAGTTCTTC
13,TRBJ1-1,.,many,TRBV7-2,CASSPRRSTEAFF,TGTGCCAGCAGCCCTAGAAGAAGTACTGAAGCTTTCTTT
14,TRBJ1-3,.,many,TRBV30,CAWRHTSSGNTIYF,TGTGCCTGGAGACACACAAGCTCTGGAAACACCATATATTTT
15,TRBJ2-3,.,few,TRBV10-3,CAISPGGRSTDTQYF,TGTGCCATCAGTCCCGGGGGGCGCAGCACAGATACGCAGTATTTT
13,TRBJ2-7,TRBD1,.,TRBV5-6,CASSFNRGSEQYF,TGTGCCAGCAGCTTTAACAGGGGGAGCGAGCAGTACTTC
13,TRBJ1-5,.,medium-sized,TRBV19,CASSPGIRQPQHF,TGTGCCAGTAGTCCGGGGATTCGGCAGCCCCAGCATTTT
16,TRBJ2-2,.,few,TRBV7-9,CASYKEGRENTGELFF,TGTGCCAGCTATAAGGAAGGCAGGGAGAACACCGGGGAGCTGTTTTTT
14,TRBJ1-2,TRBD1,many,TRBV10-3,CAIRVGQGGYGYTF,TGTGCCATCAGAGTCGGACAGGGGGGATATGGCTACACCTTC
16,TRBJ2-1,TRBD2,.,TRBV29-1,CSVEESGGLAEGEQFF,TGCAGCGTTGAAGAGTCGGGGGGGCTCGCCGAGGGTGAGCAGTTCTTC
15,TRBJ2-1,.,.,TRBV27,CASSPPGQIYNEQFF,TGTGCCAGCTCCCCACCAGGGCAGATTTACAATGAGCAGTTCTTC
16,TRBJ2-2,TRBD2,.,TRBV6-2/TRBV6-3,CASSSPASGSTGELFF,TGTGCCAGCAGTTCCCCGGCTAGCGGGAGTACCGGGGAGCTGTTTTTT
11,TRBJ1-4,.,many,TRBV5-6,CASSLQGKLFF,TGTGCCAGCAGCCTTCAGGGAAAACTGTTTTTT
14,TRBJ2-5,TRBD1,.,TRBV27,CASSYTGGRETQYF,TGTGCCAGCAGTTATACAGGGGGCCGAGAGACCCAGTACTTC
16,TRBJ2-1,.,many,TRBV6-1,CASSGNRASSYNEQFF,TGTGCCAGCAGTGGAAACAGGGCTAGCTCCTACAATGAGCAGTTCTTC
15,TRBJ2-7,TRBD1,many,TRBV10-3,CAISESSGTGKEQYF,TGTGCCATCAGCGAAAGCTCCGGGACAGGGAAAGAGCAGTACTTC
14,TRBJ1-6,TRBD1,.,TRBV6-6,CASRGQGRGSPLHF,TGTGCCAGCAGAGGACAGGGGCGAGGTTCACCCCTCCACTTT
13,TRBJ2-1,.,.,TRBV20-1,CSASPTGYNEQFF,TGCAGTGCTAGCCCGACAGGTTACAATGAGCAGTTCTTC
15,TRBJ1-6,.,many,TRBV7-3,CASSSDGGFNSPLHF,TGTGCCAGCAGCTCCGACGGTGGATTTAATTCACCCCTCCACTTT
12,TRBJ1-6,.,few,TRBV7-2,CASSLAGSPLHF,TGTGCCAGCAGCTTAGCGGGCTCACCCCTCCACTTT
17,TRBJ2-3,TRBD2,.,TRBV7-2,CASSLWLAGVGFDTQYF,TGTGCCAGCAGCTTATGGTTAGCGGGGGTGGGGTTCGATACGCAGTATTTT
15,TRBJ1-2,.,many,TRBV6-1,CASSRGGDTNYGYTF,TGTGCCAGCAGCCGTGGGGGGGATACTAACTATGGCTACACCTTC
15,TRBJ1-1,TRBD1,many,TRBV20-1,CSARVPPGQATEAFF,TGCAGTGCTAGAGTCCCTCCGGGACAGGCCACTGAAGCTTTCTTT
14,TRBJ1-2,.,many,TRBV20-1,CSARGSLTNYGYTF,TGCAGTGCTAGAGGCAGCCTAACTAACTATGGCTACACCTTC
14,TRBJ2-7,TRBD1,.,TRBV18,CASSPGQGFYEQYF,TGTGCCAGCTCACCGGGACAGGGATTCTACGAGCAGTACTTC
15,TRBJ2-3,TRBD2,once,TRBV6-2/TRBV6-3,CASSASSGFTDTQYF,TGTGCCAGCAGCGCCAGTAGCGGGTTTACAGATACGCAGTATTTT
13,TRBJ1-5,.,.,TRBV7-9,CASSSNLDQPQHF,TGTGCCAGCAGCTCAAACCTGGATCAGCCCCAGCATTTT
15,TRBJ1-6,.,.,TRBV7-2,CASTGGTGWNSPLHF,TGTGCCAGCACCGGGGGAACAGGGTGGAATTCACCCCTCCACTTT
13,TRBJ1-1,.,many,TRBV29-1,CSGQRDLNTEAFF,TGCAGCGGACAGAGAGACCTTAACACTGAAGCTTTCTTT
16,TRBJ2-6,.,few,TRBV7-2,CASSLVGGSGANVLTF,TGTGCCAGCAGCTTAGTAGGGGGCTCTGGGGCCAACGTCCTGACTTTC
16,TRBJ2-1,.,many,TRBV7-8,CASSQNRDRHYNEQFF,TGTGCCAGCAGCCAGAACCGGGACCGCCACTACAATGAGCAGTTCTTC
13,TRBJ2-5,.,few,TRBV9,CASSLQVKETQYF,TGTGCCAGCAGCTTACAGGTTAAAGAGACCCAGTACTTC
16,TRBJ2-2,TRBD2,.,TRBV20-1,CSARDNSGRGTGELFF,TGCAGTGCTAGAGACAATAGCGGGAGAGGCACCGGGGAGCTGTTTTTT
15,TRBJ2-3,TRBD2,.,TRBV2,CASRRLAGRTDTQYF,TGTGCCAGCAGGAGACTAGCGGGACGCACAGATACGCAGTATTTT
11,TRBJ1-2,.,many,TRBV29-1,CSVDGGIGYTF,TGCAGCGTTGACGGCGGGATTGGCTACACCTTC
15,TRBJ2-1,TRBD2,many,TRBV5-1,CASSLVPSGNNEQFF,TGCGCCAGCAGCTTGGTGCCTAGCGGCAACAATGAGCAGTTCTTC
12,TRBJ2-3,.,.,TRBV20-1,CSALATLDTQYF,TGCAGTGCCCTAGCGACTTTAGATACGCAGTATTTT
15,TRBJ1-1,.,many,TRBV5-1,CASSFQSGEGPEAFF,TGCGCCAGCAGCTTCCAGTCAGGGGAAGGACCTGAAGCTTTCTTT
15,TRBJ2-3,.,few,TRBV5-5,CASSSERLRTDTQYF,TGTGCCAGCAGCTCGGAGCGATTGAGGACAGATACGCAGTATTTT